These T cell receptor beta chains were read from a single sample in a study of early T cells in non-severe SARS-CoV-2 infection. Each CDR3 protein is one row after TCRdb ran MiXCR on the 5' RACE reads. This table holds 20,000 to 30,000 distinct CDR3 sequences, 4% to 4.5% found once. Sequencing used whole blood. The receptor source for this set is an adult who was a healthcare worker with PCR-confirmed SARS-CoV-2 infection or an uninfected control (not recorded which). Both conserved end residues are part of each CDR3. A D gene is named only where the DNA matches it firmly. Not every row has a clone size; where given, it reads once, few, many or a size class.

few | TRBJ1-5 | TRBV7-9 | . | CASSSRGQPQHF | TGTGCCAGCAGCTCTAGGGGTCAGCCCCAGCATTTT
many | TRBJ2-1 | TRBV20-1 | . | CSAILFRDLSNEQFF | TGCAGTGCTATACTTTTCCGGGACTTATCTAATGAGCAGTTCTTC
few | TRBJ2-7 | TRBV20-1 | . | CSAPRGEGLLDEQYF | TGCAGTGCCCCGAGGGGGGAGGGCCTCCTAGACGAGCAGTACTTC
many | TRBJ1-1 | TRBV5-1 | . | CASSLGQPMNTEAFF | TGCGCCAGCAGCTTGGGACAGCCTATGAACACTGAAGCTTTCTTT
many | TRBJ2-7 | TRBV20-1 | . | CSASGHPGEQYF | TGCAGTGCTAGCGGCCACCCGGGGGAGCAGTACTTC
medium-sized | TRBJ2-2 | TRBV7-2 | . | CASSLGYTGELFF | TGTGCCAGCAGCTTAGGATATACCGGGGAGCTGTTTTTT
many | TRBJ2-7 | TRBV5-1 | TRBD1 | CASSSPDRASYEQYF | TGCGCCAGCAGCTCACCCGACAGGGCATCCTACGAGCAGTACTTC
many | TRBJ1-2 | TRBV20-1 | . | CSARDVAPVDGYTF | TGCAGTGCTAGAGATGTGGCTCCGGTCGATGGCTACACCTTC
many | TRBJ2-6 | TRBV6-2/TRBV6-3 | . | CASSARVSGANVLTF | TGTGCCAGCAGTGCCAGGGTTTCTGGGGCCAACGTCCTGACTTTC
many | TRBJ2-3 | TRBV7-3 | TRBD2 | CASSFAGVSDTQYF | TGTGCCAGCAGCTTTGCGGGAGTGTCAGATACGCAGTATTTT
. | TRBJ2-7 | TRBV18 | TRBD2 | CASSPAGLAGSYEQYF | TGTGCCAGCTCACCAGCCGGACTAGCGGGGTCCTACGAGCAGTACTTC
many | TRBJ2-3 | TRBV7-2 | . | CASSLEYLAADTQYF | TGTGCCAGCAGCTTAGAGTACCTAGCAGCAGATACGCAGTATTTT
many | TRBJ1-5 | TRBV7-2 | . | CATLRWGVGNQPQHF | TGTGCCACCCTTCGGTGGGGGGTTGGCAATCAGCCCCAGCATTTT
many | TRBJ2-1 | TRBV20-1 | TRBD2 | CSAGKGASGNEQFF | TGCAGTGCCGGCAAAGGGGCTAGCGGCAATGAGCAGTTCTTC
many | TRBJ2-1 | TRBV20-1 | TRBD2 | CSARGRPSGRSDEQFF | TGCAGTGCCCGCGGTCGGCCTAGCGGGAGATCGGATGAGCAGTTCTTC
many | TRBJ2-2 | TRBV24-1 | . | CATSTDSANTGELFF | TGTGCCACCAGTACTGACAGTGCGAACACCGGGGAGCTGTTTTTT
many | TRBJ1-5 | TRBV18 | TRBD1 | CASSLQGQNQPQHF | TGTGCCAGCTCACTACAGGGGCAAAACCAGCCCCAGCATTTT
. | TRBJ2-7 | TRBV7-6 | TRBD2 | CASSLVFGLAGGEQYF | TGTGCCAGCAGCTTAGTTTTCGGGCTAGCGGGAGGGGAGCAGTACTTC